A single sample is the source of the 27 T cell receptor beta chains below, sequenced in a study of cytomegalovirus exposure and HLA in healthy donors. PCR primers comprised 60 Vbeta and 13 Jbeta primers. Clones were sequenced by immunoSEQ multiplex PCR, and TCRdb holds only the in-frame ones, with some missing. The profile shows 150,000 or so clones, nearly 80% of them singletons. Sequencing was carried out using PBMCs. The receptors were gathered from a man between 25 and 39 years old in good health and CMV-seropositive.

The chain couples TRBV18 to TRBJ2-7; the D gene is possibly TRBD2 (6 bases). CDR1 is KGHSH and CDR2 is LQKENI in the germline V gene. Trimming took 2 bases from V and 6 from J, leaving 11 bases between them. This CDR3 contains 13 residues. CDR3 amino acids: CASSPGGLSEQYF. The DNA of the CDR3 is TGTGCCAGCTCACCAGGAGGGTTGAGCGAGCAGTACTTC.

Concerning this clone itself: The sample has other DNA sequences that encode this CDR3 too. V gene TRBV10-1 combines with J gene TRBJ2-1; D is perhaps TRBD2 (5 bases). Trimming cost V 3 bases and J 5 bases, with 11 bases left between them. Germline CDR1 is WNHNN and CDR2 is SYGVQD (reference sequence). This CDR3 has 14 residues. Here the CDR3 DNA reads TGCGCCAGCAGTGATTCGGGGATCGACAATGAGCAGTTCTTC. Its translation is CASSDSGIDNEQFF.

This chain links TRBV4-2 with TRBJ2-1; maybe TRBD2 (6 bases). V was trimmed by 0 bases and J by 6 bases, leaving 9 bases between them. This CDR3 spans 14 amino acids. Germline values: CDR1 LGHNA, CDR2 YNFKEQ. The CDR3 reads CASSQDLAANEQFF. The CDR3 DNA reads TGTGCCAGCAGCCAAGATTTAGCGGCCAATGAGCAGTTCTTC.

The chain is built from TRBV9 and TRBJ1-3; 9 nucleotides line up with TRBD1. The ends lost 5 bases at V and 6 bases at J; junction bases unmatched: 12. The CDR3 covers 16 residues. Germline lookup yields CDR1 SGDLS and CDR2 YYNGEE. DNA of the CDR3: TGTGCCAGCAGTAAGGAACCGGGACAGGGTGTAAACACCATATATTTT. Protein product: CASSKEPGQGVNTIYF.

The chain combines TRBV11-2 with TRBJ2-7, with 9 bases that match TRBD2. Per the germline V gene, CDR1 is SGHAT and CDR2 is FQNNGV. V dropped 4 bases and J dropped 13; count of bases not matched to a gene: 11. This CDR3 has 13 residues. In DNA, the CDR3 is TGTGCCAGCAGCTATAGCGGGAGCCGGGAGGCATACTTC. Translating gives CASSYSGSREAYF.

The chain has TRBV5-6 and TRBJ1-2, with D perhaps TRBD1 (5 bases). Germline V gene lookup returns CDR1 SGHDT and CDR2 YYEEEE. There are 15 residues in the CDR3. V shed 3 bases and J shed 8 bases, with 20 bases lying between them. CDR3 amino acids: CASSYWGGPLGGYTF. Written as DNA, the CDR3 is TGTGCCAGCAGCTATTGGGGGGGTCCCCTCGGAGGCTACACCTTC.

J is TRBJ1-2 and V is TRBV6-6; 7 bases agree with TRBD1. Germline lookup yields CDR1 MNHNY and CDR2 SVGAGI (reference sequence). The CDR3 extends over 13 amino acids. V trimming: 6 bases; J trimming: 2 bases; junction bases outside the gene matches: 3. In DNA, the CDR3 is TGTGCCAGCAGGGGACAGTCCAACTATGGCTACACCTTC. Its protein is CASRGQSNYGYTF.

Concerning this clone itself: Other nucleotide sequences from this sample produce the same CDR3. This chain connects TRBV19 to TRBJ2-2; 12 bases are a match to TRBD2. The CDR3 is 18 amino acids. J gave up 7 bases and V 7 bases, and 16 bases lay outside the gene matches. Germline V lookup: CDR1 LNHDA, CDR2 SQIVND (reference sequence). The CDR3 loop is CASTLWGWTSGTGGELFF. In DNA, the CDR3 is TGTGCCAGTACCCTATGGGGGTGGACTAGCGGGACTGGCGGGGAGCTGTTTTTT.

This chain links TRBV6-5 with TRBJ2-4; D is perhaps TRBD1 (5 bases). V was cut by 5 bases and J by 8 bases, with 19 bases left in between. Germline V gene data show CDR1 as MNHEY and CDR2 as SVGAGI. The CDR3 covers 15 residues. The CDR3 is CASSPSSQGIYIQYF. CDR3 nucleotide sequence: TGTGCCAGCAGTCCTAGTTCCCAGGGAATATACATTCAGTACTTC.

This clone was picked up a small number of times. The V and J genes are TRBV25-1 and TRBJ2-2; the D is unclear. Trimming took off 7 bases at V and 1 base at J, with 10 bases between the two ends. CDR1 and CDR2 (germline): MGHDK, SYGVNS. The CDR3 has 14 residues. The CDR3 protein is CASTPGLNTGELFF. In DNA, the CDR3 is TGTGCCAGCACTCCCGGTCTGAACACCGGGGAGCTGTTTTTT.

J is TRBJ2-3 and V is TRBV6-5, with a tentative D call TRBD2 (6 bases). The ends were cut back, 5 bases at V and 0 bases at J, with 12 bases in the middle. Germline V gives CDR1 MNHEY, CDR2 SVGAGI. This CDR3 comprises 15 residues. The CDR3 bases are TGTGCCAGCAGTGCGAGTAGCGGTAGCACAGATACGCAGTATTTT. Amino acid sequence: CASSASSGSTDTQYF.

The chain has TRBV28 and TRBJ1-2, with 7 bases identical to TRBD1. V was pared by 5 bases and J by 4 bases, with 7 bases of the junction left unmatched. Germline CDR1 reads MDHEN; CDR2 reads SYDVKM. This CDR3 has 14 amino acids. The CDR3 protein is CASSLRQGGYGYTF. The DNA for the CDR3 is TGTGCCAGCAGTCTACGACAGGGTGGCTATGGCTACACCTTC.

The gene calls are TRBV14 and TRBJ2-7, with TRBD1 matching over 8 bases. Germline CDR1 reads SGHDN; CDR2 reads FVKESK. This CDR3 has 19 residues. Trimming removed 0 bases from V and 0 bases from J; junction bases left unmatched: 13. The CDR3 is CASSQDRDAGTGFSYEQYF. The DNA for the CDR3 is TGTGCCAGCAGCCAAGATCGAGATGCCGGGACAGGATTCTCCTACGAGCAGTACTTC. The variable domain in full, with the rest retrieved from reference TRBV14 and TRBJ2-7, is EAGVTQFPSHSVIEKGQTVTLRCDPISGHDNLYWYRRVMGKEIKFLLHFVKESKQDESGMPNNRFLAERTGGTYSTLKVQPAELEDSGVYFCASSQDRDAGTGFSYEQYFGPGTRLTVT.

CDR3 bases: TGCGCCAGCAGCCAAGATCACCCGCCCGGGCCAGGGCACGGCTACACCTTC. Protein: CASSQDHPPGPGHGYTF. The chain combines TRBV4-1 with TRBJ1-2; possibly TRBD1 for D (5 bases). The germline gives CDR1 MGHRA, CDR2 YSYEKL. V lost 0 bases and J 8 bases, leaving 22 bases between the germline ends. The CDR3 is made up of 17 amino acids.

The genes are TRBV5-5 and TRBJ2-1, with TRBD2 as a possible D gene (5 bases). The germline gives CDR1 SGHKS, CDR2 YYEKEE (reference sequence). V was shortened by 4 bases and J by 0 bases, with 11 bases between the two germline ends. This CDR3 contains 15 residues. The CDR3: CASSPSGSSYNEQFF. The CDR3 DNA follows: TGTGCCAGCAGCCCCAGCGGAAGCTCCTACAATGAGCAGTTCTTC.

The sample holds one count of this clone. J is TRBJ1-5 and V is TRBV19; 7 positions agree with TRBD1. J was trimmed by 4 bases and V by 6 bases; bases with no gene match: 9. CDR3 size: 15 residues. Germline V gene data show CDR1 as LNHDA and CDR2 as SQIVND (reference sequence). As DNA, the CDR3 is TGTGCCAGTAGACACTTGACAGGGTTTAATCAGCCCCAGCATTTT. Amino acids: CASRHLTGFNQPQHF.

V gene TRBV7-8 combines with J gene TRBJ1-5; 8 nucleotides align to TRBD1. V gave up 5 bases and J gave up 6 bases; unmatched junction bases: 9. Germline V CDR1 and CDR2: SGHVS, FQNEAQ. The CDR3 sequence is 15 residues long. The CDR3 spells CASSKIQGASQPQHF. CDR3 nucleotides: TGTGCCAGCAGCAAAATCCAGGGGGCTAGTCAGCCCCAGCATTTT.

The CDR3 region is CASSSGLALDIQYF. As DNA, the CDR3 is TGTGCCAGCAGTTCGGGACTAGCGCTCGACATTCAGTACTTC. This chain uses TRBV27 with TRBJ2-4, with 10 bases fitting TRBD2. This CDR3 has 14 residues. Germline V gene data show CDR1 as MNHEY and CDR2 as SMNVEV (reference sequence). Trimming took 4 bases from V and 8 from J; bases not matched to a gene: 5.

The chain combines TRBV28 with TRBJ2-3, with 11 positions matching TRBD1. J lost 4 bases, V lost 9 bases, and 9 bases had no gene match. This CDR3 has 15 amino acids. Germline V gene data show CDR1 as MDHEN and CDR2 as SYDVKM. This CDR3 reads CASRGMGQGADTQYF. CDR3 in DNA: TGTGCCAGTCGCGGGATGGGACAGGGGGCAGATACGCAGTATTTT.

V gene TRBV28 combines with J gene TRBJ1-1; D not certain. CDR1 and CDR2 (germline): MDHEN, SYDVKM. V was shortened by 7 bases and J by 0 bases, with 6 bases between the two germline ends. The CDR3 has 12 residues. The CDR3: CASTALNTEAFF. For the CDR3, the DNA is TGTGCCAGCACCGCGTTGAACACTGAAGCTTTCTTT. The entire variable domain, with the rest obtained from reference TRBV28 and TRBJ1-1, is as follows: DVKVTQSSRYLVKRTGEKVFLECVQDMDHENMFWYRQDPGLGLRLIYFSYDVKMKEKGDIPEGYSVSREKKERFSLILESASTNQTSMYLCASTALNTEAFFGQGTRLTVV.

This chain joins TRBV6-6 and TRBJ2-1, with a possible D match to TRBD2 (6 bases). The CDR3 runs to 15 residues. Germline values: CDR1 MNHNY, CDR2 SVGAGI (reference sequence). Trimming removed 5 bases at V and 3 bases at J, with 14 bases between. The CDR3 DNA reads as TGTGCCAGCAGTGTGGACGCAGCGGGCTACAATGAGCAGTTCTTC. Its protein product is CASSVDAAGYNEQFF.

The rearrangement uses TRBV5-1 and TRBJ2-1; 14 bases align to TRBD2. Germline-derived CDR1 and CDR2 are SGHRS and YFSETQ. Trimming cost V 4 bases and J 1 base; bases outside gene matches: 7. The CDR3 is 18 amino acids. CDR3 sequence reads: CASSPEGLAGVSYNEQFF. The CDR3 DNA reads as TGCGCCAGCAGCCCGGAGGGACTAGCGGGAGTGTCCTACAATGAGCAGTTCTTC.

The chain uses TRBV7-3 and TRBJ2-2, with a weak D call TRBD2 (6 bases). Trimming removed 8 bases from V and 7 bases from J, with 29 bases in between. Germline assignment: CDR1 SGHTA and CDR2 FQGTGA. This CDR3 comprises 18 residues. CDR3 residues: CASRTNPGREESGGELFF. In DNA, the CDR3 is TGTGCCAGCCGGACTAATCCGGGACGGGAAGAAAGTGGCGGGGAGCTGTTTTTT.

The V and J genes are TRBV11-2 and TRBJ1-3; D call uncertain. Germline V gene data show CDR1 as SGHAT and CDR2 as FQNNGV. Trimming removed 5 bases from V and 4 bases from J, with 12 bases in between. The CDR3 extends over 14 amino acids. The CDR3 bases are TGTGCCAGCAGCCCGGGTAATCGGGGAAACACCATATATTTT. Its translation: CASSPGNRGNTIYF.

The chain recombines TRBV27 with TRBJ2-1, with 9 bases matching TRBD2. The CDR3 runs to 15 residues. With V trimmed by 5 bases and J by 4 bases, 6 bases remained unmatched. Looked up from germline, CDR1 is MNHEY and CDR2 is SMNVEV (reference sequence). The CDR3 nucleotides read TGTGCCAGCAGTGCCACGACTAGCGGTTACAATGAGCAGTTCTTC. Translated: CASSATTSGYNEQFF.

This clone was seen a few times. This chain links TRBV9 with TRBJ2-1; 8 bases line up with TRBD2. Trimming removed 4 bases from V and 6 bases from J; junction bases left unmatched: 9. Germline CDR1 reads SGDLS; CDR2 reads YYNGEE. This CDR3 has 15 residues. CDR3 bases: TGTGCCAGCAGCCGAACAGCGGGAGAGGTCAATGAGCAGTTCTTC. Translated, it gives CASSRTAGEVNEQFF.

The CDR3 DNA reads TGTGCCAGCGAGACAGGGGGGGTCACAGATACGCAGTATTTT. This encodes CASETGGVTDTQYF. The chain employs TRBV6-1 and TRBJ2-3, with 9 bases identical to TRBD1. Germline values: CDR1 MNHNS, CDR2 SASEGT. This CDR3 comprises 14 residues. The J segment lost 2 bases and the V segment lost 8 bases, leaving 5 bases of the junction unmatched.